The rows below give T cell receptor beta chains drawn from one sample of a study of technical replicates of blood from several donors. The data were produced by immunoSEQ multiplex PCR, yet TCRdb's version contains in-frame clones alone and is incomplete. Among approximately 76,000 clones listed, about 91% were seen once. Source material: T cells isolated from PBMCs. Source of these receptors: a human donor in good health. The CDR3 runs from the conserved cysteine through the conserved F or W. The D gene is left open where the match is weak.

CDR3nt: TGTGCCAGCAGTCGACTAGCGGGGACGTTAAGGTATGAGCAGTTCTTC; CDR3aa: CASSRLAGTLRYEQFF; j_gene: TRBJ2-1; d_gene: TRBD2; v_gene: TRBV6-4
CDR3nt: TGCAGTGGAGGGACAGGCGGATTTGAAGCTTTCTTT; CDR3aa: CSGGTGGFEAFF; j_gene: TRBJ1-1; d_gene: TRBD1; v_gene: TRBV29-1
CDR3nt: TGTGCCAGCAGCTTAGGCGGACTCCTGATGAACACTGAAGCTTTCTTT; CDR3aa: CASSLGGLLMNTEAFF; j_gene: TRBJ1-1; d_gene: -; v_gene: TRBV11-2
CDR3nt: TGTGCCAGCAGCCCTCGGATGAGCGATCGCAGCGAGCAGTACTTC; CDR3aa: CASSPRMSDRSEQYF; j_gene: TRBJ2-7; d_gene: -; v_gene: TRBV7-9
CDR3nt: TGTGCCAGCAGTGGTTTTGCAGGTACCCATCAGCCCCAGCATTTT; CDR3aa: CASSGFAGTHQPQHF; j_gene: TRBJ1-5; d_gene: -; v_gene: TRBV6-5
CDR3nt: TGTGCCTGGAGCGGGACTAGCGGAACAGATACGCAGTATTTT; CDR3aa: CAWSGTSGTDTQYF; j_gene: TRBJ2-3; d_gene: TRBD2; v_gene: TRBV30
CDR3nt: TGTGCCAGCAGCCCACTCTGGGAGGGATATTCTAATCAGCCCCAGCATTTT; CDR3aa: CASSPLWEGYSNQPQHF; j_gene: TRBJ1-5; d_gene: -; v_gene: TRBV21-1
CDR3nt: TGTGCCAGCAGTATAGGGACTAGCGGGGCCTACGAGCAGTACTTC; CDR3aa: CASSIGTSGAYEQYF; j_gene: TRBJ2-7; d_gene: TRBD2; v_gene: TRBV27
CDR3nt: TGTGCCAGCTCACCGCGGGACTCCGACCGGGAGCAGTACTTC; CDR3aa: CASSPRDSDREQYF; j_gene: TRBJ2-7; d_gene: -; v_gene: TRBV18
CDR3nt: TGTGCCAGTAGTCTACTTCCTGGGACAGGGAATGGTATAAACACTGAAGCTTTCTTT; CDR3aa: CASSLLPGTGNGINTEAFF; j_gene: TRBJ1-1; d_gene: TRBD1; v_gene: TRBV19
CDR3nt: TGTGCCAGCAGTTTATTTTTAGCGGGGGGCACAGATACGCAGTATTTT; CDR3aa: CASSLFLAGGTDTQYF; j_gene: TRBJ2-3; d_gene: TRBD2; v_gene: TRBV27
CDR3nt: TGTGCCAGCAGCAGACAGGGTAGGGACACTGAAGCTTTCTTT; CDR3aa: CASSRQGRDTEAFF; j_gene: TRBJ1-1; d_gene: TRBD1; v_gene: TRBV6-5
CDR3nt: TGTGCCAGCAAGGAGCGGATGAATTTGCACTACGAGCAGTACTTC; CDR3aa: CASKERMNLHYEQYF; j_gene: TRBJ2-7; d_gene: -; v_gene: TRBV6-1
CDR3nt: TGCGCCAGCAGCCAAGATTCTCACGCGGCTAGCTGGGGCACAGATACGCAGTATTTT; CDR3aa: CASSQDSHAASWGTDTQYF; j_gene: TRBJ2-3; d_gene: -; v_gene: TRBV4-1
CDR3nt: TGTGCCAGCTCCTTCTTTCAGGATTCCTACGAGCAGTACTTC; CDR3aa: CASSFFQDSYEQYF; j_gene: TRBJ2-7; d_gene: -; v_gene: TRBV6-5